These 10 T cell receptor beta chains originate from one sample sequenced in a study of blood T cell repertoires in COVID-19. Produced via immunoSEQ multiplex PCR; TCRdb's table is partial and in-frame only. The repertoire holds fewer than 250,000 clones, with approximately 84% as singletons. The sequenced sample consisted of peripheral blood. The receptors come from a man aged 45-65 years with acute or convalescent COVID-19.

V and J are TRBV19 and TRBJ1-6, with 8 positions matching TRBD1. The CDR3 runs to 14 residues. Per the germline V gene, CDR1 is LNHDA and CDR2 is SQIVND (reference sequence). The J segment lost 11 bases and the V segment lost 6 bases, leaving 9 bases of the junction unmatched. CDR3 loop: CASSGQGSRTPLHF. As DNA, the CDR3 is TGTGCCAGTAGCGGACAGGGTTCGCGAACACCCCTCCACTTT.

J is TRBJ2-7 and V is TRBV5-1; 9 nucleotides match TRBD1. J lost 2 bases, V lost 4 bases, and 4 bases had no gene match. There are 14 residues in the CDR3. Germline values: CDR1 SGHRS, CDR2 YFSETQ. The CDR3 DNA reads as TGCGCCAGCAGCCAAGGGACAGGGCCCTACGAGCAGTACTTC. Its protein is CASSQGTGPYEQYF.

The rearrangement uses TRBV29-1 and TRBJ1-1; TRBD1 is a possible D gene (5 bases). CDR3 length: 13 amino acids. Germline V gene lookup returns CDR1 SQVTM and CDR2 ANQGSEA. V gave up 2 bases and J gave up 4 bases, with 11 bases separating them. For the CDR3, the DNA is TGCAGCGTTGAATTCCAGGGCGGCACTGAAGCTTTCTTT. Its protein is CSVEFQGGTEAFF.

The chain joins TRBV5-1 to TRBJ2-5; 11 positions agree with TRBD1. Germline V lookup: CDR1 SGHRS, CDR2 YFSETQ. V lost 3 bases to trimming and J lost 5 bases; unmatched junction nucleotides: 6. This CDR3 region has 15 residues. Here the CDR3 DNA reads TGCGCCAGCAGCTGGACAGGGGGCGCGGGGGAGACCCAGTACTTC. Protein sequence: CASSWTGGAGETQYF. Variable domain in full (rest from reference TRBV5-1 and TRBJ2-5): KAGVTQTPRYLIKTRGQQVTLSCSPISGHRSVSWYQQTPGQGLQFLFEYFSETQRNKGNFPGRFSGRQFSNSRSEMNVSTLELGDSALYLCASSWTGGAGETQYFGPGTRLLVL.

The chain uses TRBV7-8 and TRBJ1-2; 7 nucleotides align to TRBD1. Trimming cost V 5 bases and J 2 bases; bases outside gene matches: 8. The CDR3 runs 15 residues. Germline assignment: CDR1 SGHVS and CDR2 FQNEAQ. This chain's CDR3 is CASSIQQGRNYGYTF. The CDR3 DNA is TGTGCCAGCAGCATCCAACAGGGGCGCAACTATGGCTACACCTTC.

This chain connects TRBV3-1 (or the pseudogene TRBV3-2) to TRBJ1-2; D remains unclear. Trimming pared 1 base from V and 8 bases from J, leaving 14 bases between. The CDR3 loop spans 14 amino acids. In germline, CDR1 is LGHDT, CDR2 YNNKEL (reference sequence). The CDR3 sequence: CASSQGTSLRGYTF. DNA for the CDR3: TGTGCCAGCAGCCAAGGTACAAGTTTGCGGGGCTACACCTTC.

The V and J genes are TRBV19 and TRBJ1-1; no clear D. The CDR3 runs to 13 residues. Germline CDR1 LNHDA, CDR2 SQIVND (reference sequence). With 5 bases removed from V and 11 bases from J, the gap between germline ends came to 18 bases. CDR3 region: CASSATGTRDAFF. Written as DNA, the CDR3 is TGTGCCAGTAGTGCAACGGGAACCCGGGATGCTTTCTTT.

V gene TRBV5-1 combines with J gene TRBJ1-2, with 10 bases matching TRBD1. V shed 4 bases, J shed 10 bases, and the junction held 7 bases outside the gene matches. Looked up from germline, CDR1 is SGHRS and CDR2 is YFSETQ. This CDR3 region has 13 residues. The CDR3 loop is CASSKSGTGDYTF. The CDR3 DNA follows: TGCGCCAGCAGCAAGTCCGGGACAGGGGACTACACCTTC.

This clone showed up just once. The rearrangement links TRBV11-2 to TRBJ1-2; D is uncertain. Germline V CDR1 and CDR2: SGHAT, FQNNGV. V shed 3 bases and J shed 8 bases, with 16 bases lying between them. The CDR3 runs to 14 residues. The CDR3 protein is CASSFPSQIQGYTF. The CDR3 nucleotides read TGTGCCAGCAGCTTCCCTTCACAGATCCAAGGCTACACCTTC.

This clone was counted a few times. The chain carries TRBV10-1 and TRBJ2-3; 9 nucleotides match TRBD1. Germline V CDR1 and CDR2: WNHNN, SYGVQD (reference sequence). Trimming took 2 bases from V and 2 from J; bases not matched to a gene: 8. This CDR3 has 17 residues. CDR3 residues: CASSEEQGAVITDTQYF. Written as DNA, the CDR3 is TGCGCCAGCAGTGAGGAACAGGGGGCTGTAATCACAGATACGCAGTATTTT.